This T cell receptor (beta chain) is drawn from a study of STAT3 mutations in large granular lymphocyte leukemia. About the study: Over half of T-LGLL patients had one or more immunosuppressive regimens.

Method: immunoSEQ multiplex PCR; TCRdb's copy keeps in-frame clones and lacks some. The sample holds fewer than 10,000 clones; roughly 89% are singletons and the top ten take about 81%. General study results and limits: All newly emerging clones after therapy were STAT3 wild type. Every T-cell large granular lymphocyte leukemia patient had at least one immunodominant TCR beta clonotype. A small but highly pathogenic clone may have been missed.

Germline V lookup: CDR1 SGHTA, CDR2 FQGTGA. With 2 bases clipped from V and 5 bases from J, the junction kept 4 bases outside the gene matches. CDR3 length: 15 residues. Worth noting for this clone: Its matching antigen is unknown.

The sequenced sample was peripheral blood mononuclear cells. J is TRBJ2-2 and V is TRBV7-3; 8 bases are shared with TRBD2. This TCR came from a man aged 80 or over with T-cell large granular lymphocyte leukemia. Some clones in this sample may be carry-over from other donors' samples. CDR3 DNA sequence: TGTGCCAGCAGCTTAGGCGGGGGGACGACCGGGGAGCTGTTTTTT. Protein: CASSLGGGTTGELFF.